This T cell receptor beta chain was sequenced during a study of cytomegalovirus exposure and HLA in healthy donors. Trimming removed 5 bases at V and 0 bases at J, with 13 bases between. This CDR3 comprises 15 residues. Germline loops: CDR1 MNHEY, CDR2 SVGAGI. The PCR employed 60 Vbeta primers together with 13 Jbeta primers. Using immunoSEQ multiplex PCR, the repertoire was profiled, and TCRdb retains in-frame clones only, with some absent. Here the sample spans over 150,000 clones, approximately 72% being singletons. This receptor was obtained from a man between 18 and 29 years old in good health and CMV-seronegative. Input material: PBMCs. The J gene is TRBJ2-5, the V gene TRBV6-5; D possibly corresponds to TRBD2 (6 bases). The CDR3 DNA reads as TGTGCCAGCAGTCAGCTGGGACTGAACCAAGAGACCCAGTACTTC. It specifies CASSQLGLNQETQYF.